Below, 2 T cell receptor beta chains from the same sample are listed, as sequenced in a study of blood T cell repertoires in COVID-19. Repertoires were generated with immunoSEQ multiplex PCR, while TCRdb's copy carries only in-frame clones and drops some. This sample yields around 300,000 clones, of which 70% to 90% are seen a single time; 8% to 13% belongs to the top ten. The sequenced sample was peripheral blood. The receptors shown here come from a woman in her 70s with acute or convalescent COVID-19.

V gene TRBV5-6 combines with J gene TRBJ2-3; D possibly corresponds to TRBD2 (7 bases). V shed 5 bases and J shed 2 bases, with 24 bases lying between them. CDR1 is SGHDT, CDR2 YYEEEE, per germline. The CDR3 has 18 amino acids. The DNA of the CDR3 is TGTGCCAGCAGATCACCCCTGGGGGGGGCGGTGACCACAGATACGCAGTATTTT. It is translated as CASRSPLGGAVTTDTQYF.

The chain couples TRBV4-1 to TRBJ2-2; tentatively, D is TRBD2 (6 bases). Trimming left V 3 bases short and J 3 bases short, with 17 bases between. The CDR3 runs 17 residues. The germline V gene has CDR1 MGHRA and CDR2 YSYEKL. CDR3 bases: TGCGCCAGCAGCCATAAAGGCGGGGTTTTTGACACCGGGGAGCTGTTTTTT. This translates into CASSHKGGVFDTGELFF.